The present entry profiles one TCR beta chain with its context. Under the authors' procedure: Amplification of reference gene primers provided the estimated nucleated cell counts. Measured with immunoSEQ multiplex PCR; TCRdb has only the in-frame clones, and not every one. The V and J calls and clone size were taken over from that table, and D and trimming were inferred from the DNA. This sample yields about 400,000 clones, of which approximately 86% are seen a single time; roughly 3.1% belongs to the top ten. Germline V lookup: CDR1 KGHDR, CDR2 SFDVKD. The CDR3 sequence is 15 residues long. Between the trimmed V and J ends, which lost 1 base and 6 bases, there was a span of 13 bases. The record originates from a study of blood T cell repertoires in COVID-19. Study as a whole: T cells, B-cell-depleted T cells, or PBMCs provided the cDNA or gDNA that served as material.

Material: peripheral blood. This receptor was obtained from a human donor in a cohort sampled during active COVID-19. The J gene is TRBJ2-3, the V gene TRBV24-1; possible D gene TRBD2, 5 bases. The CDR3 here is CATSDFRGRGDTQYF. The CDR3 DNA follows: TGTGCCACCAGTGATTTTAGAGGTCGAGGGGATACGCAGTATTTT.